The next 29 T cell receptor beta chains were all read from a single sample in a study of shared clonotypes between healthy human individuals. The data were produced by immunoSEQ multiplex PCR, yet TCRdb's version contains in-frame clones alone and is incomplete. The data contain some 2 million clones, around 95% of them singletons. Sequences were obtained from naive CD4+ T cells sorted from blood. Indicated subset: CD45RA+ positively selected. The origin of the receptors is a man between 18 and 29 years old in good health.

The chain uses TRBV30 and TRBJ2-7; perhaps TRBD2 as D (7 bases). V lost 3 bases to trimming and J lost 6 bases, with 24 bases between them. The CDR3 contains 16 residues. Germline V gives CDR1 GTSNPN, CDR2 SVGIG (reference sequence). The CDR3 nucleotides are TGTGCCTGGAGGGAATCCCGCCGGGGGGCGCTGGTCGAGCAGTACTTC. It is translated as CAWRESRRGALVEQYF.

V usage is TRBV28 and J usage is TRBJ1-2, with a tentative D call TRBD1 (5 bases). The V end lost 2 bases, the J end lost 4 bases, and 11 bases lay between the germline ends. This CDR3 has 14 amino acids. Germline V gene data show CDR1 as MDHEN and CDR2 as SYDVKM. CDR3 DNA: TGTGCCAGCAGTTTACCAGGGCTCGCCTATGGCTACACCTTC. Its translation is CASSLPGLAYGYTF.

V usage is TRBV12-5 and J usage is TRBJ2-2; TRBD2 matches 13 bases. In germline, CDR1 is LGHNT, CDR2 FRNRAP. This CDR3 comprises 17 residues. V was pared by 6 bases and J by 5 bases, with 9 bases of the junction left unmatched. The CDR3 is CASGTGLAGAGTGELFF. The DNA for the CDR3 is TGTGCTAGTGGCACCGGACTAGCGGGAGCCGGGACCGGGGAGCTGTTTTTT.

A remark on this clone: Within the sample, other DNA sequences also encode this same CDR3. CDR3 region: CASSVDRDLNTEAFF. The CDR3 coding sequence is TGTGCCAGCAGCGTAGACAGGGACTTGAACACTGAAGCTTTCTTT. The genes are TRBV9 and TRBJ1-1; tentatively, D is TRBD1 (6 bases). The CDR3 runs to 15 residues. CDR1 is SGDLS and CDR2 is YYNGEE in the germline V gene. V lost 0 bases to trimming and J lost 0 bases, with 9 bases between them.

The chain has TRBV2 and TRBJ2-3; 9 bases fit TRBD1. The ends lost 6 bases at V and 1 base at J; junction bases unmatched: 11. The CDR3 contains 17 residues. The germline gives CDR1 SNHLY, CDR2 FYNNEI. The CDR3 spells CASSDAPGQGGTDTQYF. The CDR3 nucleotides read TGTGCCAGCAGCGACGCCCCGGGACAGGGCGGCACAGATACGCAGTATTTT.

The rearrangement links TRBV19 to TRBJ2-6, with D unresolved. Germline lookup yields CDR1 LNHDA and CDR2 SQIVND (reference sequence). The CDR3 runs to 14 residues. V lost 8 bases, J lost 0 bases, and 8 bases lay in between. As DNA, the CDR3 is TGTGCCAGTTTTAGTAGCTCTGGGGCCAACGTCCTGACTTTC. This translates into CASFSSSGANVLTF.

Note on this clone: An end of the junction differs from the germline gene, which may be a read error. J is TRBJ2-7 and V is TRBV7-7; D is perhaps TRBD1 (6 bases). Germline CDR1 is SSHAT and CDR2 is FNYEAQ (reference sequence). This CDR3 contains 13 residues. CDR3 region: CASSLGQPYEQYF. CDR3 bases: TGTGCTAGCAGCTTAGGACAGCCCTACGAGCAGTACTTC.

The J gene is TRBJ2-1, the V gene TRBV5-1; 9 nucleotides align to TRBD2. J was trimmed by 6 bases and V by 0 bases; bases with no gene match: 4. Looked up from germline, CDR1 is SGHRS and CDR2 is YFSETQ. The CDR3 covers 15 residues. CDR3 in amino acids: CASSLGGRAFNEQFF. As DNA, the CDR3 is TGCGCCAGCAGCTTGGGCGGGAGGGCCTTCAATGAGCAGTTCTTC.

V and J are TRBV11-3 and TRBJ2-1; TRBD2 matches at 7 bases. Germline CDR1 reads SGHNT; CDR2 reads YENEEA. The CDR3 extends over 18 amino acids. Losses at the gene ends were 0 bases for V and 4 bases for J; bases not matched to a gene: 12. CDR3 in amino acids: CASSLDSPRLAAYNEQFF. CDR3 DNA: TGTGCCAGCAGCTTAGATAGCCCCAGACTAGCCGCATACAATGAGCAGTTCTTC.

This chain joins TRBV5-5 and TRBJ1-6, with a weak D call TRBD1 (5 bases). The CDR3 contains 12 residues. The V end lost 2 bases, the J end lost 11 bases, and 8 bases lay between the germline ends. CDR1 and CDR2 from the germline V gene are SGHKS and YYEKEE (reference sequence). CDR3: CASSLEGPPLHF. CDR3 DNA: TGTGCCAGCAGCTTAGAGGGGCCACCCCTCCACTTT.

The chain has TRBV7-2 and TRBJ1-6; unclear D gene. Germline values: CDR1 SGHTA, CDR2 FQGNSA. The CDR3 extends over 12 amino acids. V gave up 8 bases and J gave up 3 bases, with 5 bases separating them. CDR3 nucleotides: TGTGCCAGCGGTAACTATAATTCACCCCTCCACTTT. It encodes CASGNYNSPLHF.

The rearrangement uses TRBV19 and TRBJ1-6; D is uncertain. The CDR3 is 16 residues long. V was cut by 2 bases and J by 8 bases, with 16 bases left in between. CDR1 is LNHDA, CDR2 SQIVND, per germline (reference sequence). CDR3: CASSIMAAKNYSPLHF. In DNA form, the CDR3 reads TGTGCCAGTAGTATAATGGCAGCAAAGAACTATTCACCCCTCCACTTT. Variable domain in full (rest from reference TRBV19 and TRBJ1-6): DGGITQSPKYLFRKEGQNVTLSCEQNLNHDAMYWYRQDPGQGLRLIYYSQIVNDFQKGDIAEGYSVSREKKESFPLTVTSAQKNPTAFYLCASSIMAAKNYSPLHFGNGTRLTVT.

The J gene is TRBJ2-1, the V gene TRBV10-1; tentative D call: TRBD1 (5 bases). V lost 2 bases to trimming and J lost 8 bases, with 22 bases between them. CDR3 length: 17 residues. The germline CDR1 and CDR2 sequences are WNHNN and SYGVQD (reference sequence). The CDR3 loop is CASSEKVDAQGRDEQFF. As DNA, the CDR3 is TGCGCCAGCAGTGAGAAGGTGGACGCCCAGGGTCGCGATGAGCAGTTCTTC.

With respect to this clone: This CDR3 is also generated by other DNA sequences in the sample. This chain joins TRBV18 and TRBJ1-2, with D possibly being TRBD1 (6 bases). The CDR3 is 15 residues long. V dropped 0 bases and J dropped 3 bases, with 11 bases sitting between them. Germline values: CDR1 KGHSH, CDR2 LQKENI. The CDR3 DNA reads TGTGCCAGCTCACCACCGGGGGGCGCTGACTATGGCTACACCTTC. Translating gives CASSPPGGADYGYTF.

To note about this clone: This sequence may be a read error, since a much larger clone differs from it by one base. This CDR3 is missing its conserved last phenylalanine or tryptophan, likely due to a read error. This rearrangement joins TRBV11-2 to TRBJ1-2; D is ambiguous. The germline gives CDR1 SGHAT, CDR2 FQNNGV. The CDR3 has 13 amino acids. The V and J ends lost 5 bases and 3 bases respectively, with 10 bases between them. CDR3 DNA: TGTGCCAGCAGCCCGTCGCCGGACTATGGCTACACCCTC. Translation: CASSPSPDYGYTL.

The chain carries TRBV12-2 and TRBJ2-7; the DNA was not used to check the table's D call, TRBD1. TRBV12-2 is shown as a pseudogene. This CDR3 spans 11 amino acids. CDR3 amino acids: CASRTGGQQYF. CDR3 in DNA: TGTGCAAGTCGCACAGGGGGACAGCAGTACTTC.

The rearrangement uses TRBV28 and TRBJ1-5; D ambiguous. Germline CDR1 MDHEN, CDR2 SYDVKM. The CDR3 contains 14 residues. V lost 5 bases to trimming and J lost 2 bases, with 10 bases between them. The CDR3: CASSKGSGNQPQHF. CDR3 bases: TGTGCCAGCAGTAAAGGGTCCGGCAATCAGCCCCAGCATTTT.

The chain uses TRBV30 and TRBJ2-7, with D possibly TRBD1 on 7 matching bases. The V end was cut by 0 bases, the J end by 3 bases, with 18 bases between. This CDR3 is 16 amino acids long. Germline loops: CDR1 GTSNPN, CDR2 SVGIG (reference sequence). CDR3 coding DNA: TGTGCCTGGAGTGTACCAGGGGGGTCCCCTCGCTACGAGCAGTACTTC. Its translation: CAWSVPGGSPRYEQYF.

The CDR3 coding sequence is TGCGCCAGCAGCTTGGGGGGCAGATTCTACGAGCAGTACTTC. It yields the protein CASSLGGRFYEQYF. This chain links TRBV5-1 with TRBJ2-7, with D possibly being TRBD1 (5 bases). The CDR3 length is 14 residues. Germline lookup yields CDR1 SGHRS and CDR2 YFSETQ. Deletions cut 0 bases from V and 3 bases from J, with 10 bases between.

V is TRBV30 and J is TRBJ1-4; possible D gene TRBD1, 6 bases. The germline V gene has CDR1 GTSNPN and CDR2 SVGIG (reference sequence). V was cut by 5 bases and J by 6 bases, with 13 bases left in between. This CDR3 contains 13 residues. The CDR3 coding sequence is TGTGCCTGGGGGGACAATGGCTATGAAAAACTGTTTTTT. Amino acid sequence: CAWGDNGYEKLFF. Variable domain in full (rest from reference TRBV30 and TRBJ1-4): SQTIHQWPATLVQPVGSPLSLECTVEGTSNPNLYWYRQAAGRGLQLLFYSVGIGQISSEVPQNLSASRPQDRQFILSSKKLLLSDSGFYLCAWGDNGYEKLFFGSGTQLSVL.

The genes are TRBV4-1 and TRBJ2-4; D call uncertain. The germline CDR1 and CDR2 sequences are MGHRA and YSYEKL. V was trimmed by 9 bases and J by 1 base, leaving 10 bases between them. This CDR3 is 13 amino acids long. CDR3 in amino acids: CASLDAAKNIQYF. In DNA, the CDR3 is TGCGCCAGTCTTGATGCGGCCAAAAACATTCAGTACTTC.

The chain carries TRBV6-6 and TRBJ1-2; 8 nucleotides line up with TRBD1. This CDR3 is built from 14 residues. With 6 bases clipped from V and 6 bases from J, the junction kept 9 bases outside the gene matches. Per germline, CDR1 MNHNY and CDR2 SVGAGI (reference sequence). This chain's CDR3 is CASRLTGTGHGYTF. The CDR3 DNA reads TGTGCCAGCAGACTTACCGGGACAGGACATGGCTACACCTTC.

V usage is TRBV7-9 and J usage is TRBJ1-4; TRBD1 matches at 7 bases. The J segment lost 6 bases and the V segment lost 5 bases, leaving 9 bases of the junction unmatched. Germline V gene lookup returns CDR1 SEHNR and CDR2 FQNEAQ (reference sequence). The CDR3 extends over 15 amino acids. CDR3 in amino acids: CASSRNLGTDEKLFF. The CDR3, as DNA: TGTGCCAGCAGCCGAAATCTTGGGACAGATGAAAAACTGTTTTTT.

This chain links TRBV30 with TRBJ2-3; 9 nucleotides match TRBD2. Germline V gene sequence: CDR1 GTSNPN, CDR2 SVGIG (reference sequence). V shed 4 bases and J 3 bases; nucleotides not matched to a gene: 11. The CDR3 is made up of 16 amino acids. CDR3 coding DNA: TGTGCCTGGAAGGTCCCCGGGACTAGCAGAACAGATACGCAGTATTTT. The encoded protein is CAWKVPGTSRTDTQYF.

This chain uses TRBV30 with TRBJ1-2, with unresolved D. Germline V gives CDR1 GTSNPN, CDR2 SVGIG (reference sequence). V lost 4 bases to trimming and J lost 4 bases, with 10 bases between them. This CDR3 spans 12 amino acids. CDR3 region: CAWTAGPYGYTF. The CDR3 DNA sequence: TGTGCCTGGACGGCAGGCCCCTATGGCTACACCTTC.

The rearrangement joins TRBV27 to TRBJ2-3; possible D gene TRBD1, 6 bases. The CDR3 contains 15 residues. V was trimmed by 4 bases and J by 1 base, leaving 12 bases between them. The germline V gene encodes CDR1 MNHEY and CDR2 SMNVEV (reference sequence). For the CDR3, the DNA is TGTGCCAGCAGTTACTACAGGGCTCGCACAGATACGCAGTATTTT. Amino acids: CASSYYRARTDTQYF.

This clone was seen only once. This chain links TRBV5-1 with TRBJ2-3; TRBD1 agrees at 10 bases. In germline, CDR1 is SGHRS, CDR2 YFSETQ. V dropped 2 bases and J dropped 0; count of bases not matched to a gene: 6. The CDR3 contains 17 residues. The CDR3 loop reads CASSFSGTGASTDTQYF. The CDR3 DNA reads TGCGCCAGCAGCTTTTCGGGGACAGGGGCTAGCACAGATACGCAGTATTTT.

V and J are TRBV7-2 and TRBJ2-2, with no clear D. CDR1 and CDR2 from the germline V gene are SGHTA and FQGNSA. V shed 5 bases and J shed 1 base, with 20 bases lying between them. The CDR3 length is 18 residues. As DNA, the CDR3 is TGTGCCAGCAGCGTCCTGAACCCTGGCCGTCGGAACACCGGGGAGCTGTTTTTT. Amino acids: CASSVLNPGRRNTGELFF.

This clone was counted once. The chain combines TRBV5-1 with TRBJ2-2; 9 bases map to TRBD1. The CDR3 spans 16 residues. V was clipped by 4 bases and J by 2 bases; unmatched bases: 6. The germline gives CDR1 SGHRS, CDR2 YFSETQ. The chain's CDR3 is CASSLGTGGNTGELFF. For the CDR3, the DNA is TGCGCCAGCAGCCTAGGAACAGGGGGCAACACCGGGGAGCTGTTTTTT.